One sample yielded the 15 T cell receptor beta chains listed below, sequenced in a study of cytomegalovirus exposure and HLA in healthy donors. Primers: 60 Vbeta forward and 13 Jbeta reverse. TCRdb keeps only in-frame clones here, not all; method: immunoSEQ multiplex PCR. Of approximately 80,000 clones listed, roughly 73% are singletons. The sequencing sample was made of PBMCs. These receptors were taken from a woman in her forties in good health and CMV-seropositive.

V and J are TRBV11-2 and TRBJ2-7; TRBD1 matches at 9 bases. Trimming removed 7 bases from V and 3 bases from J; junction bases left unmatched: 10. The CDR3 loop spans 15 amino acids. CDR1 is SGHAT, CDR2 FQNNGV, per germline. Here the CDR3 DNA reads TGTGCCAGCACCATATCCGGGACAGGGTTCTACGAGCAGTACTTC. Translating it yields CASTISGTGFYEQYF. Full variable domain (missing parts from reference TRBV11-2 and TRBJ2-7): EAGVAQSPRYKIIEKRQSVAFWCNPISGHATLYWYQQILGQGPKLLIQFQNNGVVDDSQLPKDRFSAERLKGVDSTLKIQPAKLEDSAVYLCASTISGTGFYEQYFGPGTRLTVT.

This chain links TRBV5-1 with TRBJ2-7, with D possibly being TRBD2 (5 bases). CDR1 is SGHRS, CDR2 YFSETQ, per germline. With 2 bases removed from V and 5 bases from J, the gap between germline ends came to 14 bases. The CDR3 has 14 residues. CDR3 residues: CASSLGDPGNEQYF. The DNA for the CDR3 is TGCGCCAGCAGCTTAGGAGACCCCGGGAACGAGCAGTACTTC. Full variable domain (outside the CDR3, taken from reference TRBV5-1 and TRBJ2-7): KAGVTQTPRYLIKTRGQQVTLSCSPISGHRSVSWYQQTPGQGLQFLFEYFSETQRNKGNFPGRFSGRQFSNSRSEMNVSTLELGDSALYLCASSLGDPGNEQYFGPGTRLTVT.

V gene TRBV7-2 combines with J gene TRBJ1-5, with unresolved D. V dropped 3 bases and J dropped 0 bases, with 3 bases sitting between them. The CDR3 has 13 amino acids. Germline lookup yields CDR1 SGHTA and CDR2 FQGNSA. The CDR3 loop reads CASSFNSNQPQHF. The CDR3 DNA follows: TGTGCCAGCAGCTTTAATAGCAATCAGCCCCAGCATTTT.

This chain links TRBV19 with TRBJ1-4, with 10 bases matching TRBD1. CDR1 and CDR2 (germline): LNHDA, SQIVND (reference sequence). Trimming took 9 bases from V and 8 from J; bases not matched to a gene: 12. CDR3 length: 15 residues. The CDR3 spells CASRTRQGAGEKLFF. In DNA, the CDR3 is TGTGCCAGCCGGACCCGACAGGGGGCAGGAGAAAAACTGTTTTTT.

The chain employs TRBV28 and TRBJ2-7, with 9 bases fitting TRBD1. The germline V gene has CDR1 MDHEN and CDR2 SYDVKM. There are 13 residues in the CDR3. V shed 6 bases, J shed 0 bases, and the junction held 0 bases outside the gene matches. The CDR3 sequence: CASRTGGSYEQYF. CDR3 nucleotides: TGTGCCAGCAGGACAGGGGGCTCCTACGAGCAGTACTTC.

The chain combines TRBV30 with TRBJ2-5, with 7 bases fitting TRBD1. Looked up from germline, CDR1 is GTSNPN and CDR2 is SVGIG (reference sequence). Trimming at V came to 0 bases and at J to 5 bases, leaving 6 bases not matched to a gene. CDR3 length: 14 amino acids. The CDR3 DNA follows: TGTGCCTGGAGTGTGGACAGGATCCAGGAGACCCAGTACTTC. It specifies CAWSVDRIQETQYF.

This sequence joins TRBV29-1 and TRBJ2-7; 8 bases align to TRBD1. The germline gives CDR1 SQVTM, CDR2 ANQGSEA. The CDR3 totals 11 residues. With 3 bases clipped from V and 9 bases from J, the junction kept 4 bases outside the gene matches. CDR3 amino acids: CSVDRGRGQYF. The CDR3 DNA reads TGCAGCGTTGACAGGGGGCGCGGGCAGTACTTC.

The CDR3 loop reads CASMKEVFLYEQYF. In DNA form, the CDR3 reads TGTGCCAGCATGAAAGAGGTCTTTCTCTACGAGCAGTACTTC. The chain is built from TRBV6-1 and TRBJ2-7; unclear D gene. V lost 7 bases and J lost 3, with 16 bases in between. CDR1 and CDR2 (germline): MNHNS, SASEGT. The CDR3 has 14 residues.

The gene calls are TRBV27 and TRBJ2-7; 8 bases are a match to TRBD2. With V trimmed by 5 bases and J by 2 bases, 8 bases remained unmatched. Germline loops: CDR1 MNHEY, CDR2 SMNVEV (reference sequence). This CDR3 is built from 15 residues. In nucleotides, the CDR3 is TGTGCCAGCAGTCGTGCACCGGGACTAGCCTACGAGCAGTACTTC. This translates into CASSRAPGLAYEQYF.

The chain recombines TRBV6-4 with TRBJ1-1; D unclear. V lost 2 bases and J lost 1, with 11 bases in between. Germline CDR1 MRHNA, CDR2 SNTAGT. CDR3 length: 15 residues. The CDR3 sequence is CASSDTPTTNTEAFF. As DNA, the CDR3 is TGTGCCAGCAGTGACACCCCGACTACGAACACTGAAGCTTTCTTT.

V usage is TRBV6-1 and J usage is TRBJ2-7; D gene uncertain. Trimming removed 1 base from V and 0 bases from J, with 4 bases in between. The CDR3 runs 13 residues. The germline CDR1 and CDR2 sequences are MNHNS and SASEGT. CDR3 DNA: TGTGCCAGCAGTGAAGTCAGCTCCTACGAGCAGTACTTC. Translating it yields CASSEVSSYEQYF.

The chain has TRBV6-1 and TRBJ2-7; D unclear. The CDR3 is made up of 15 amino acids. With 0 bases removed from V and 4 bases from J, the gap between germline ends came to 13 bases. Germline-derived CDR1 and CDR2 are MNHNS and SASEGT. The CDR3 reads CASSEAGSLGYEQYF. CDR3 in DNA: TGTGCCAGCAGTGAAGCGGGTAGTCTCGGGTACGAGCAGTACTTC.

V usage is TRBV6-1 and J usage is TRBJ2-3, with TRBD2 matching 7 bases. This CDR3 contains 15 residues. CDR1 and CDR2 (germline): MNHNS, SASEGT. The trim removed 4 bases at V and 2 bases at J, leaving 6 bases unmatched. CDR3 nucleotide sequence: TGTGCCAGCAGTGGGGGGGGTTCTTACACAGATACGCAGTATTTT. Its protein product is CASSGGGSYTDTQYF.

The chain recombines TRBV12-5 with TRBJ2-3; a possible D gene is TRBD2 (7 bases). V lost 6 bases and J lost 6, with 16 bases in between. Per the germline V gene, CDR1 is LGHNT and CDR2 is FRNRAP. CDR3 length equals 14 residues. For the CDR3, the DNA is TGTGCTAGTGGCCCTATGGGGGGGCCGGATACGCAGTATTTT. Protein sequence: CASGPMGGPDTQYF.

The chain is built from TRBV4-1 and TRBJ1-2; a weak D match, TRBD1 (5 bases). Germline CDR1 is MGHRA and CDR2 is YSYEKL. V was cut by 4 bases and J by 8 bases, with 20 bases left in between. The CDR3 covers 15 residues. The CDR3 is CASSLSRGGEGGYTF. DNA of the CDR3: TGCGCCAGCAGCCTCTCCCGGGGGGGGGAAGGAGGCTACACCTTC.